This TCR beta chain was recorded in a study of cytomegalovirus exposure and HLA in healthy donors. Background on the study: In a previous analysis, around 110 million unique TCR beta sequences were found from approximately 180 million T cells.

This clone was recorded once. The antigen is unknown. Overall study results and limits: Later analysis found that TCR beta chains associated with HLA were more clonally expanded than other, equally common chains. The study had only CMV serostatus as immune exposure information. In an earlier analysis, about 87% or about 30%: the productive usage of most TCR beta V segments.

The germline V gene has CDR1 SEHNR and CDR2 FQNEAQ (reference sequence). Trimming removed 5 bases from V and 10 bases from J; junction bases left unmatched: 14. CDR3 size: 16 residues. Researchers ran the PCR with 60 Vbeta and 13 Jbeta primers. The protocol was immunoSEQ multiplex PCR, while the TCRdb copy is restricted to in-frame clones and leaves out a portion. The table includes some 160,000 clones, roughly 70% detected once. This receptor was taken from a woman aged 18-29 years in good health and CMV-seropositive. This chain uses TRBV7-9 with TRBJ1-6; the match to TRBD1 covers 7 bases. Sequenced input: PBMCs. CDR3 DNA: TGTGCCAGCAGCCAGACAGGGTTGGCCCTGGGGTCACCCCTCCACTTT. Translating it yields CASSQTGLALGSPLHF.